This T cell receptor (beta chain) originates from a study of cytomegalovirus exposure and HLA in healthy donors. The study ran its PCR with 60 Vbeta and 13 Jbeta primers. TCRdb's copy holds only in-frame clones and misses some; the assay was immunoSEQ multiplex PCR. The sample holds approximately 140,000 clones, roughly 87% seen once. Study findings and constraints: In a later analysis, most CMV-associated TCR beta chains appeared HLA-restricted.

This clone was counted once. The antigen is unknown. This TCR was recovered from a woman aged 40 to 55 in good health and CMV-seronegative. The sequenced sample consisted of PBMCs.

CDR3 DNA: TGCAGTGCTAGCACAGGCTATGGCTACACCTTC. Translation: CSASTGYGYTF. This chain uses TRBV20-1 with TRBJ1-2; D may be TRBD1 (5 bases). Trimming took 3 bases from V and 4 from J, leaving 6 bases between them. Germline-derived CDR1 and CDR2 are DFQATT and SNEGSKA (reference sequence). The CDR3 runs 11 residues.